This T cell receptor (beta chain) appears in the sequencing data of a study of blood T cell repertoires in COVID-19 (dated by TCRdb to the early 2020s). Regarding the complete study: Samples from collaborators originated in the United States, Italy and Spain and spanned both the acute and convalescent phases of COVID-19. Nearly every sample came with metadata listing a de-identified subject ID, COVID-19 status, age in years and sex. The prospective study material was composed of cDNA or gDNA derived from T cells, B-cell-depleted T cells, or PBMCs. Where available, HLA class I and class II types were taken from metadata supplied by the sample provider and were not determined by assay-based typing. Subjects who had been exposed to COVID-19, were actively infected with it, or had recovered from it provided the deeply sampled blood TCRbeta repertoires that made up the dataset. The repertoires were released in a freely available public database meant as a resource for research on the immune response to SARS-CoV-2. The samples were drawn from the first 160 participants of the ongoing ImmuneRACE study and from more than 1,000 subjects provided by 6 global collaborators. Overall study outcomes, separate from this receptor: The quantity of clinical and demographic metadata differed by source and by participant and was supplied without curation.

TCRbeta CDR3 regions were amplified from genomic DNA using the immunoSEQ Assay, a bias-controlled multiplex PCR. The original pipeline was this. The number of nucleated cells in each sample was estimated by amplification of reference gene primers within the assay. To quantify the absolute abundance of each unique TCRbeta CDR3 rearrangement, sequence reads were collapsed and filtered. Productive Simpson clonality was computed per sample as the square root of Simpson's diversity index over productive rearrangements. Not all clones reach the TCRdb copy of this immuneACCESS table, which keeps in-frame sequences only. Checked studies attribute under half of the gap to unresolved V genes and leave the rest unexplained. The V and J calls and the clone size are those of that table, but D and trimming were determined from the DNA. The sample table contains about 250,000 clones; only one count was recorded for roughly 80% of them. The ten largest clonotypes hold around 8.9% of the sample.

This clone appeared a single time. Its antigen is currently not known. No much larger clonotype is one base removed from it; base qualities were not supplied. Each collaborating institution followed its own protocols to collect whole blood in K2EDTA tubes. For TCRbeta analysis, collaborators shipped samples in one of three forms: frozen whole blood, isolated PBMCs, or DNA extracted from either of those sample types. Input material: peripheral blood. The receptor's source is a man of 80 years or more with acute or convalescent COVID-19.

The nucleotide sequence is TGTGCCAGCAGAACGCGGGGGGCTAACTATGGCTACACCTTC. This is translated as CASRTRGANYGYTF. The chain is encoded by TRBV2 joined to TRBJ1-2, and possibly TRBD1, on 5 matching bases. Via the germline V gene, CDR1 is SNHLY and CDR2 FYNNEI. The cysteine opens and the phenylalanine closes a CDR3 of 14 amino acids. Solely the CDR3 DNA is kept, with 42 bases framed from the first base. Between the V and J ends, shortened by 6 bases and 0 bases respectively, the junction contains 11 bases. Reference TRBV2 and TRBJ1-2 genes cover what lies past the CDR3, so the full variable domain is EPEVTQTPSHQVTQMGQEVILRCVPISNHLYFYWYRQILGQKVEFLVSFYNNEISEKSEIFDDQFSVERPDGSNFTLKIRSTKLEDSAMYFCASRTRGANYGYTFGSGTRLTVV.